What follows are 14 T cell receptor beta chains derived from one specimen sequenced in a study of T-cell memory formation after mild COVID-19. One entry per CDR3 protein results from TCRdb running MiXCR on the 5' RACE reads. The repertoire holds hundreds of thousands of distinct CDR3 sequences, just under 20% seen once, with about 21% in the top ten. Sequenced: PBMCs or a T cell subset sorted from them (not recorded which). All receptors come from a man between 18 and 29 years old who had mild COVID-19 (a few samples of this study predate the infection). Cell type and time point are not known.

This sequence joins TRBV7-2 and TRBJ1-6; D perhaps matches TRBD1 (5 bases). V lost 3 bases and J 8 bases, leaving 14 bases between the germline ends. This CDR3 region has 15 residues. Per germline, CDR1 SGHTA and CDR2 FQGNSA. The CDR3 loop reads CASSFQGWYDSPLHF. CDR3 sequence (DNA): TGTGCCAGCAGCTTCCAGGGCTGGTACGATTCACCCCTCCACTTT.

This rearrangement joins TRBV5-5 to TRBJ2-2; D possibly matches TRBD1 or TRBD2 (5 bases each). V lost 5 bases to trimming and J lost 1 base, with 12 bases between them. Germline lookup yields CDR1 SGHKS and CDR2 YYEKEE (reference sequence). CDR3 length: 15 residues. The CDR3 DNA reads TGTGCCAGCAGGGGAGCAGGGAGGAACACCGGGGAGCTGTTTTTT. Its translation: CASRGAGRNTGELFF.

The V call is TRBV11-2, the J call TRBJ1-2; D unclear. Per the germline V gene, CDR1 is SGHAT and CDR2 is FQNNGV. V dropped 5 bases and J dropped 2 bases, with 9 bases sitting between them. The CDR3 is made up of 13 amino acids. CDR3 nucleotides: TGTGCCAGCAGCCCACTCAAGAACTATGGCTACACCTTC. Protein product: CASSPLKNYGYTF.

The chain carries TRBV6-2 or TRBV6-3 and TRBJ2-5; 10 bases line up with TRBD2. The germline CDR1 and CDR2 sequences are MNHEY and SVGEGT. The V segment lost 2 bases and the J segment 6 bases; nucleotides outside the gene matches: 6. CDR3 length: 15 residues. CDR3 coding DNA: TGTGCCAGCAGTTACCGGGCTAGCGGGGGCAAGACCCAGTACTTC. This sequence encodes CASSYRASGGKTQYF.

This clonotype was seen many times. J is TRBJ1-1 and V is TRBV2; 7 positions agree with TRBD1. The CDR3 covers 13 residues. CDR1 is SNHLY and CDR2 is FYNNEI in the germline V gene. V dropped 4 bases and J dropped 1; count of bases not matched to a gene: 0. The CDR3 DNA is TGTGCCAGCAGTGGACAGGGGAACACTGAAGCTTTCTTT. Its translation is CASSGQGNTEAFF.

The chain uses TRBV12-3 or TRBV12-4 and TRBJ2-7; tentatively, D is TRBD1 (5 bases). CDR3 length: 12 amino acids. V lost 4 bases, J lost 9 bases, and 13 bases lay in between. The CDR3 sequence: CASSSRVPGQYF. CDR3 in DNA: TGTGCCAGCAGTTCCAGGGTTCCCGGGCAGTACTTC.

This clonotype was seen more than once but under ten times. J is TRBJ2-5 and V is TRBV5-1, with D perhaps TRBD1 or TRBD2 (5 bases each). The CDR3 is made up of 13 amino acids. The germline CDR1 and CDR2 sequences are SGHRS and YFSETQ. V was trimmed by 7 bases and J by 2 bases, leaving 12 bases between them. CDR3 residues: CASWGRLQETQYF. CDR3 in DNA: TGCGCCAGCTGGGGACGGCTACAAGAGACCCAGTACTTC.

CDR3: CASTRRFTEAFF. CDR3 bases: TGTGCCAGCACGAGAAGATTCACTGAAGCTTTCTTT. The V gene is TRBV12-3 or TRBV12-4, the J gene TRBJ1-1; D is undetermined. The CDR3 has 12 amino acids. Trimming pared 7 bases from V and 4 bases from J, leaving 10 bases between.

CDR3 in amino acids: CASSKGGGGTDTQYF. CDR3 nucleotides: TGTGCCAGCTCTAAGGGGGGGGGCGGCACAGATACGCAGTATTTT. The chain recombines TRBV6-1 with TRBJ2-3; D possibly corresponds to TRBD2 (7 bases). Germline V gene data show CDR1 as MNHNS and CDR2 as SASEGT. This CDR3 contains 15 residues. Trimming shortened V by 8 bases and J by 1 base, and 16 bases separated the two germline ends.

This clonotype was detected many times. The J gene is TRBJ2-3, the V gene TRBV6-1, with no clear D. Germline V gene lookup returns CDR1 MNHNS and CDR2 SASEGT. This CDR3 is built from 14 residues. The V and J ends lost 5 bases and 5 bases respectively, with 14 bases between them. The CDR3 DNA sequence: TGTGCCAGCAGTCCGTTTGATGGGGAAGATACGCAGTATTTT. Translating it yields CASSPFDGEDTQYF.

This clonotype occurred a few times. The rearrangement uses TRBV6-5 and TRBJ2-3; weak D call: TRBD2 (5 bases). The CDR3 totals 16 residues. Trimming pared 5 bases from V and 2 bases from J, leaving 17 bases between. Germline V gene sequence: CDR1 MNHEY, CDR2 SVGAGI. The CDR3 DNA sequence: TGTGCCAGCAGTCGGGATCTCCACGCCTTCACAGATACGCAGTATTTT. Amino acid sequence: CASSRDLHAFTDTQYF.

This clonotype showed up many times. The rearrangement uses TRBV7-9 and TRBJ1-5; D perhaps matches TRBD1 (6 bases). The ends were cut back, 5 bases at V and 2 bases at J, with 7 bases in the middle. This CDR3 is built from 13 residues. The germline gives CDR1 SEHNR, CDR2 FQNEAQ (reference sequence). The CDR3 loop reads CASSEGGNQPQHF. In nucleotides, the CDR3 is TGTGCCAGCAGCGAGGGGGGCAATCAGCCCCAGCATTTT.

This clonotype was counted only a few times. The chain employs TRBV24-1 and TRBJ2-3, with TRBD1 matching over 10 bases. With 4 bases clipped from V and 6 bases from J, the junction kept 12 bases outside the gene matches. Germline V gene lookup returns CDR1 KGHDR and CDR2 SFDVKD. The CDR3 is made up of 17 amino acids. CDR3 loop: CATSDPGTGVLSDTQYF. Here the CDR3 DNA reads TGTGCCACCAGTGACCCCGGGACAGGGGTGTTATCGGATACGCAGTATTTT.

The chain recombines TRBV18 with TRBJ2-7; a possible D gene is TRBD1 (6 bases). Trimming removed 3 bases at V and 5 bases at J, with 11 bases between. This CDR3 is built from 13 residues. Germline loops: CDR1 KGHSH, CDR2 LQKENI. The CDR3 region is CASSPAWGHEQYV. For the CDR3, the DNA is TGTGCCAGCTCACCCGCGTGGGGGCACGAGCAGTACGTC.